This passage covers 7 T cell receptor beta chains from one sample sequenced in a study of graft-versus-host responses after intestinal transplantation. The repertoire was sequenced with immunoSEQ multiplex PCR; TCRdb's copy has only in-frame clones and lacks some. The top ten hold under 1% of the sample, which has about 24,000 clones, 70% to 90% seen once. The sequences come from PBMCs, collected 463 days after intestinal transplant. Receptors were obtained from a human patient who received an intestinal transplant, so some T cells may come from the graft donor.

V gene TRBV7-8 combines with J gene TRBJ2-7; 11 bases are a match to TRBD2. CDR1 and CDR2 (germline): SGHVS, FQNEAQ. The CDR3 runs to 16 residues. Trimming took 5 bases from V and 3 from J; bases not matched to a gene: 9. CDR3 DNA: TGTGCCAGCAGCCAGGCCGGGGGACTAGCGGACTACGAGCAGTACTTC. This gives the protein CASSQAGGLADYEQYF.

V and J are TRBV19 and TRBJ2-2; 11 bases map to TRBD1. The CDR3 extends over 17 amino acids. Losses at the gene ends were 5 bases for V and 8 bases for J; bases not matched to a gene: 13. Germline CDR1 and CDR2: LNHDA and SQIVND (reference sequence). The CDR3 DNA reads TGTGCCAGTAGTCCCTACGGACAGGGGGCGTCTCCGGGGGAGCTGTTTTTT. This translates into CASSPYGQGASPGELFF. Full variable domain (remainder filled in from reference TRBV19 and TRBJ2-2): DGGITQSPKYLFRKEGQNVTLSCEQNLNHDAMYWYRQDPGQGLRLIYYSQIVNDFQKGDIAEGYSVSREKKESFPLTVTSAQKNPTAFYLCASSPYGQGASPGELFFGEGSRLTVL.

The chain combines TRBV11-2 with TRBJ1-1; D possibly corresponds to TRBD1 (5 bases). The germline gives CDR1 SGHAT, CDR2 FQNNGV. CDR3 length equals 15 residues. The ends were cut back, 0 bases at V and 0 bases at J, with 8 bases in the middle. This CDR3 reads CASSLDKDMNTEAFF. CDR3 nucleotides: TGTGCCAGCAGCTTAGACAAGGACATGAACACTGAAGCTTTCTTT.

V gene TRBV7-9 combines with J gene TRBJ2-7; D remains ambiguous. The V gene's germline CDR1 is SEHNR and CDR2 FQNEAQ (reference sequence). Trimming shortened V by 3 bases and J by 2 bases, and 11 bases separated the two germline ends. The CDR3 spans 14 residues. CDR3 protein: CASSLDPSPYEQYF. The CDR3 nucleotides are TGTGCCAGCAGCTTGGATCCCTCTCCCTACGAGCAGTACTTC.

The rearrangement uses TRBV6-5 and TRBJ1-1; D not certain. The germline V gene has CDR1 MNHEY and CDR2 SVGAGI. The CDR3 totals 11 residues. V was clipped by 6 bases and J by 1 base, with 3 bases between them. The CDR3 sequence is CASRANTEAFF. CDR3 bases: TGTGCCAGCAGGGCGAACACTGAAGCTTTCTTT.

This clone was counted only a few times. This rearrangement joins TRBV11-3 to TRBJ2-7, with 9 positions matching TRBD1. V shed 5 bases, J shed 6 bases, and the junction held 8 bases outside the gene matches. CDR3 length: 14 residues. The germline gives CDR1 SGHNT, CDR2 YENEEA. DNA of the CDR3: TGTGCCAGCAGCGTATTACCGGGACAGGGCGAGCAGTACTTC. This encodes CASSVLPGQGEQYF.

The chain couples TRBV2 to TRBJ1-2; D is possibly TRBD1 (6 bases). V shed 6 bases and J shed 3 bases, with 14 bases lying between them. Per germline, CDR1 SNHLY and CDR2 FYNNEI. This CDR3 contains 14 residues. The DNA of the CDR3 is TGTGCCAGCAGGTCCAGGGGCTACGACTATGGCTACACCTTC. It is translated as CASRSRGYDYGYTF.